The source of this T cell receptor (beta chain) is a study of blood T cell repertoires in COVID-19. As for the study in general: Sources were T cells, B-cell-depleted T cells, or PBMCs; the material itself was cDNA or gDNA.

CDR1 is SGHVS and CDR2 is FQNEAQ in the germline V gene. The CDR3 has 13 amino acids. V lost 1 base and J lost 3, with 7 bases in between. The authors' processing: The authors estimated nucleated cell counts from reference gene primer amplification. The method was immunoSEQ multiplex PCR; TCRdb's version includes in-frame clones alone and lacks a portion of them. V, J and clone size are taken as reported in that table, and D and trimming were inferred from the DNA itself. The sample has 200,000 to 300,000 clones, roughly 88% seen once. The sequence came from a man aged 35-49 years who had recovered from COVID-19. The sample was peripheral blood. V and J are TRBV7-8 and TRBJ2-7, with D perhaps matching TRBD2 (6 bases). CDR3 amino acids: CASSLGRDYEQYF. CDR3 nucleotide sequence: TGTGCCAGCAGCTTAGGGCGGGACTACGAGCAGTACTTC.